This entry features one T cell receptor (beta chain) sequence. Its specificity is not known. V lost 1 base and J lost 0, with 16 bases in between. The length of the CDR3 is 18 residues. Germline V gene lookup returns CDR1 SGHTA and CDR2 FQGTGA. Assay used: immunoSEQ multiplex PCR; TCRdb lists only in-frame clones, some missing. This sample has around 60,000 clones, with 75% to 90% found just once. This entry is derived from a study of OX40 agonist ivuxolimab in advanced cancers. Study-level information: Patients undergoing dose escalation presented with hepatocellular carcinoma, melanoma, renal cell or head and neck cancer. Past anti-PD-1, anti-PD-L1 or anti-CTLA-4 therapy was accepted, and roughly 42% had received some.

Overall study results and limits: More expanded clones were found, on average, in CD8+ than in CD4+ T cells. Determination of antigen specificity was not performed for the expanded peripheral T cells.

The TCR comes from an adult with an advanced solid tumor such as melanoma, head and neck, liver or kidney cancer. The sequenced sample was CD4+ or CD8+ T cells sorted from blood, obtained in a trial of the OX40 agonist ivuxolimab. The rearrangement links TRBV7-3 to TRBJ2-1, with D possibly called TRBD1 or TRBD2 (5 bases each). CDR3 bases: TGTGCCAGCAGCTTAATCCCGAGGGGAGAGGGCTCCTACAATGAGCAGTTCTTC. Its protein product is CASSLIPRGEGSYNEQFF. The full variable domain, completed using reference TRBV7-3 and TRBJ2-1, is GAGVSQTPSNKVTEKGKYVELRCDPISGHTALYWYRQSLGQGPEFLIYFQGTGAADDSGLPNDRFFAVRPEGSVSTLKIQRTERGDSAVYLCASSLIPRGEGSYNEQFFGPGTRLTVL.